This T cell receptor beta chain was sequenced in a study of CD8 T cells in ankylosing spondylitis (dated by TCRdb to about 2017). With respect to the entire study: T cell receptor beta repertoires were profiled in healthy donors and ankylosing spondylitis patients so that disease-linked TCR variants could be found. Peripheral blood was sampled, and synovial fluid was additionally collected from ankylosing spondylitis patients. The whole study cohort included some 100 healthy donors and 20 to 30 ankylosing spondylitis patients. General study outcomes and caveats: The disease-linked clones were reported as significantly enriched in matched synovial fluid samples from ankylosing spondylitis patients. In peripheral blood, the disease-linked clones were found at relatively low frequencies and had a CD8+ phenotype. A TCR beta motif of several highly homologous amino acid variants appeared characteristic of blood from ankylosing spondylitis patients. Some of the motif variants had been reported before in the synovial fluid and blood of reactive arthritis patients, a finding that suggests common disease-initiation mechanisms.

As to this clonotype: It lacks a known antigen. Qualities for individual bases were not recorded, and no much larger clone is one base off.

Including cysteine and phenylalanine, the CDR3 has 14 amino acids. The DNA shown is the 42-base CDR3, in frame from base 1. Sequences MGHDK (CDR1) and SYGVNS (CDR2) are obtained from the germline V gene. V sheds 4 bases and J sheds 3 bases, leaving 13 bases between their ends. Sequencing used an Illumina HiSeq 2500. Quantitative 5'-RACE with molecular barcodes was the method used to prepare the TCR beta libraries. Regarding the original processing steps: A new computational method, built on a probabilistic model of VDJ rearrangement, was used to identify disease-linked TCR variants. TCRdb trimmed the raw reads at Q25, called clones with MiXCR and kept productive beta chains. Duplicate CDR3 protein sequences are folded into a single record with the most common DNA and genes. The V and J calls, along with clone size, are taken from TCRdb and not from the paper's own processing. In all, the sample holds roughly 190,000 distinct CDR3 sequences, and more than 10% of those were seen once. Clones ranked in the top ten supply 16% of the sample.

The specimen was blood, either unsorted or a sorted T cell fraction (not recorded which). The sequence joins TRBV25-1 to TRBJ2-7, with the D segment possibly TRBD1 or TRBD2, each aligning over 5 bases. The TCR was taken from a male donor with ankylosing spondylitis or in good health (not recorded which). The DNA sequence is TGTGCCAGCAGTGGGACTGACAGCTTCTACGAGCAGTACTTC. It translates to CASSGTDSFYEQYF.